The present entry profiles one T cell receptor (beta chain) with its context. Its cognate antigen is unknown. This specimen comes from a study of type 1 and type 2 diabetes patients. About the study: Magnetic bead positive selection isolated CD4+ or CD8+ T cells from PBMCs. Study results and caveats: A median of one highly-expanded CD4+ clone, covering 3.9% of reads, occurred in type 2 diabetes.

Trimming cost V 2 bases and J 11 bases; bases outside gene matches: 8. CDR3 size: 15 residues. Diabetic patients met standard criteria for type 1 or type 2 diabetes. PCR was run on genomic DNA. A primer set of 30 forward and 13 reverse primers amplified the CDR3. TCRdb used MiXCR to reprocess the multiplex PCR reads, holding one entry per CDR3 protein. In the table there are approximately 260,000 distinct CDR3 sequences, approximately 45% of which are singletons. The chain carries TRBV12-3 or TRBV12-4 and TRBJ2-1; TRBD1 matches at 11 bases. What was sequenced was peripheral blood mononuclear cells (PBMCs). The sequence was collected from a man aged 18-30 years with type 2 diabetes. This chain's CDR3 is CASSLTGTGGRQQFF. The CDR3 DNA follows: TGTGCCAGCAGTTTAACCGGGACAGGGGGTCGTCAGCAGTTCTTC.